This TCR beta chain stems from a study of cytomegalovirus exposure and HLA in healthy donors. General study results and limits: In vitro checks showed that three CMV-associated chains really do target CMV antigens.

On this clone: What it binds is unknown. This same CDR3 is encoded by further DNA sequences in the sample.

Germline V gene sequence: CDR1 LNHDA, CDR2 SQIVND (reference sequence). The CDR3 sequence is 14 residues long. The V end was cut by 2 bases, the J end by 1 base, with 7 bases between. PCR involved 60 Vbeta and 13 Jbeta primers. The method was immunoSEQ multiplex PCR; TCRdb's version includes in-frame clones alone and lacks a portion of them. The sample lists 200,000 to 250,000 clones, approximately 84% occurring once. Input material: PBMCs. This TCR came from a girl aged 2 to 9 in good health and CMV-seronegative. The chain employs TRBV19 and TRBJ2-3, with a tentative D call TRBD2 (5 bases). The CDR3, as DNA: TGTGCCAGTAGTATACGGGGAGGCACAGATACGCAGTATTTT. Translating it yields CASSIRGGTDTQYF.